Sequencing of this T cell receptor beta chain was carried out in a study of blood T cell repertoires in COVID-19. Study information: Specimens from acute and convalescent COVID-19 originated in the United States, Italy and Spain. Sources were T cells, B-cell-depleted T cells, or PBMCs; the material itself was cDNA or gDNA.

In the authors' methods: The authors estimated nucleated cell counts from reference gene primer amplification. The data were produced by immunoSEQ multiplex PCR, yet TCRdb's version contains in-frame clones alone and is incomplete. V, J and clone size are those of that table, while D and trimming were read from the DNA. The data contain just over 95,000 clones, 90% of them singletons. V lost 2 bases and J lost 0, with 10 bases in between. There are 14 residues in the CDR3. Germline values: CDR1 GTSNPN, CDR2 SVGIG (reference sequence). The table lists this clone with a count of one. The clonotype originates from a man aged 55-75 years with acute or convalescent COVID-19. The sequenced sample was peripheral blood. The V gene is TRBV30, the J gene TRBJ1-1, with a possible D match to TRBD1 (6 bases). The CDR3 DNA is TGTGCCTGGAGTCTAGGGGGATTGAACACTGAAGCTTTCTTT. Protein: CAWSLGGLNTEAFF.